This is a list of T cell receptor beta chains from one sample in a study of shared clonotypes between healthy human individuals. Libraries were prepared by immunoSEQ multiplex PCR; TCRdb keeps only in-frame clonotypes and omits some of them. Among roughly 530,000 clones, 90% to 97% were seen once, and the ten largest hold under 0.06%. Sequenced sample: naive CD4+ T cells sorted from blood. The origin of the receptors is a woman aged 25-40 years in good health. Each CDR3 is given with its conserved first and last residue. Fields, in order: V gene, D gene, CDR3 protein. D genes are given only for firm matches.

v_call: TRBV15; d_call: TRBD1; cdr3_aa: CATSSPGTGGGNEQFF
v_call: TRBV5-1; d_call: TRBD1; cdr3_aa: CASSPGQLWSSYEQYF
v_call: TRBV7-2; d_call: TRBD2; cdr3_aa: CASSVSGRITVSEQFF
v_call: TRBV2; d_call: .; cdr3_aa: CASSEASISYEQYF
v_call: TRBV2; d_call: .; cdr3_aa: CASRPTGTSTDTQYF
v_call: TRBV5-6; d_call: .; cdr3_aa: CASSSRGAGETQYF
v_call: TRBV7-8; d_call: TRBD1; cdr3_aa: CASSMGQTDPYEQYF
v_call: TRBV2; d_call: .; cdr3_aa: CASSVEGSSYNEQFF
v_call: TRBV7-2; d_call: TRBD1; cdr3_aa: CASSRGQGVNTEAFF
v_call: TRBV18; d_call: .; cdr3_aa: CASSPNRGGTQETQYF
v_call: TRBV28; d_call: .; cdr3_aa: CASSLGDGTDTQYF
v_call: TRBV4-1; d_call: .; cdr3_aa: CASSQAAGYEQYF
v_call: TRBV9; d_call: .; cdr3_aa: CASSVDLYLTDTQYF
v_call: TRBV19; d_call: TRBD1; cdr3_aa: CASSVSGQSVYGYTF
v_call: TRBV6-6; d_call: TRBD2; cdr3_aa: CASKKTGTSDTDTQYF
v_call: TRBV11-2; d_call: TRBD1; cdr3_aa: CASSRRDRGNTEAFF
v_call: TRBV15; d_call: .; cdr3_aa: CATSFRTGETQYF
v_call: TRBV27; d_call: .; cdr3_aa: CASSSGVFPENTYNEQFF
v_call: TRBV29-1; d_call: .; cdr3_aa: CSVQPTGSYEQYF
v_call: TRBV9; d_call: .; cdr3_aa: CASSVGLEETQYF
v_call: TRBV5-1; d_call: .; cdr3_aa: CASSLQGRANEKLFF
v_call: TRBV5-1; d_call: TRBD1; cdr3_aa: CASSLSLGTEYEQYF
v_call: TRBV28; d_call: .; cdr3_aa: CASRENRAGEQFF
v_call: TRBV19; d_call: TRBD2; cdr3_aa: CASSIAGSSYEQYF
v_call: TRBV5-6; d_call: .; cdr3_aa: CASSLTGDTGELFF
v_call: TRBV5-1; d_call: .; cdr3_aa: CASSLVGQGSAGGYEQYF
v_call: TRBV4-1; d_call: TRBD2; cdr3_aa: CASSQEPVPAGVTF
v_call: TRBV6-5; d_call: TRBD1; cdr3_aa: CASSQTGDPYEQYF